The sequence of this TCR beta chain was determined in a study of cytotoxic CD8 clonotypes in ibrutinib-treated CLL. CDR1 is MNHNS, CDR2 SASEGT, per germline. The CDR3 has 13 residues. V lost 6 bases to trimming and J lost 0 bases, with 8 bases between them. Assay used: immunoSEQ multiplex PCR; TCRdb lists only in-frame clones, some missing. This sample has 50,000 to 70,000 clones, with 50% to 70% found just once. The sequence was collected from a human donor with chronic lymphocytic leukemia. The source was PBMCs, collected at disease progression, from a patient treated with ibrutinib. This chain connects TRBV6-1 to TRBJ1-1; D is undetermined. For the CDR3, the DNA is TGTGCCAGCAGGGAGGCGATGAACACTGAAGCTTTCTTT. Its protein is CASREAMNTEAFF.